These T cell receptor beta chains were read from a single sample in a study of blood T cell repertoires in COVID-19. The data were produced by immunoSEQ multiplex PCR, yet TCRdb's version contains in-frame clones alone and is incomplete. Found here are 350,000 or so clones, roughly 89% of them singletons; the top ten hold over 3.5%. Sequenced material: peripheral blood. The receptors stem from a woman aged 55-70 years with COVID-19, enrolled during active disease. Both conserved end residues are part of each CDR3. A D gene is named only where the DNA matches it firmly. Rows may omit the clone size; those that give it use once, few, many or a size class.

clone_size j_call v_call d_call cdr3_aa cdr3_nt
NA TRBJ1-1 TRBV19 NA CASSIEGVRWTEAFF TGTGCCAGTAGTATAGAAGGGGTAAGATGGACTGAAGCTTTCTTT
NA TRBJ1-4 TRBV6-5 TRBD1 CASSTDRAEKLFF TGTGCCAGCAGTACGGACAGGGCTGAAAAACTGTTTTTT
NA TRBJ2-1 TRBV28 NA CASSLLNTQQFF TGTGCCAGCAGTTTGCTGAACACCCAGCAGTTCTTC
NA TRBJ2-1 TRBV5-1 TRBD2 CASSPRLAGVTQGNEQFF TGCGCCAGCAGCCCAAGACTAGCGGGGGTGACCCAGGGGAACGAGCAGTTCTTC
NA TRBJ1-2 TRBV6-6 NA CASSYQGTYGYTF TGTGCCAGCAGTTATCAGGGGACCTATGGCTACACCTTC
NA TRBJ1-2 TRBV10-3 TRBD1 CAITGQANYGYTF TGTGCCATCACCGGACAGGCTAACTATGGCTACACCTTC
NA TRBJ2-1 TRBV2 TRBD2 CASRATSGGRNAQFF TGTGCCAGCAGGGCTACTAGCGGGGGACGTAATGCGCAGTTCTTC
NA TRBJ2-3 TRBV3-1/TRBV3-2 NA CASNETPDTQYF TGTGCCAGCAACGAAACTCCTGATACGCAGTATTTT
NA TRBJ1-3 TRBV28 TRBD1 CASRDQTGFSNTIYF TGTGCCAGCAGGGACCAGACAGGGTTCTCGAACACCATATATTTT
once TRBJ1-5 TRBV19 TRBD1 CASSTQQGWQPQHF TGTGCCAGTAGTACACAACAGGGGTGGCAGCCCCAGCATTTT
NA TRBJ1-3 TRBV28 NA CASSLSSGNTIYF TGTGCCAGCAGTCTGTCTTCTGGAAACACCATATATTTT
NA TRBJ1-5 TRBV15 NA CATSSLLEQPQHF TGTGCCACCAGCAGTCTACTGGAGCAGCCCCAGCATTTT
NA TRBJ2-7 TRBV6-5 NA CASSYSRSYEQYF TGTGCCAGCAGTTACTCTCGCTCCTACGAGCAGTACTTC
NA TRBJ1-2 TRBV5-6 NA CASSLGQLNYGYTF TGTGCCAGCAGCTTGGGACAGTTAAACTATGGCTACACCTTC
NA TRBJ1-1 TRBV7-9 NA CASSLAPSWTEAFF TGTGCCAGCAGCTTAGCGCCCAGTTGGACTGAAGCTTTCTTT
NA TRBJ1-1 TRBV7-9 NA CASSLIGGGANTEAFF TGTGCCAGCAGCTTAATTGGTGGGGGCGCGAACACTGAAGCTTTCTTT
NA TRBJ2-1 TRBV9 TRBD1 CASSRGTAPEQFF TGTGCCAGCAGCCGTGGGACAGCCCCTGAGCAGTTCTTC
once TRBJ1-6 TRBV19 TRBD1 CASSFTGVDSPLHF TGTGCCAGTAGCTTCACAGGGGTTGACTCACCCCTCCACTTT
NA TRBJ1-3 TRBV4-2 NA CASRGAGVHTIYF TGTGCCAGCAGAGGGGCAGGGGTACACACCATATATTTT
NA TRBJ1-1 TRBV2 TRBD1 CASRPGQGIQNTEAFF TGTGCCAGCAGACCGGGACAGGGGATCCAGAACACTGAAGCTTTCTTT